The sequence of this TCR beta chain was determined in a study of CD8 T cells in ankylosing spondylitis. Findings of the study overall: Several highly homologous variants formed a TCR beta motif that appeared characteristic of ankylosing spondylitis blood.

This clonotype was counted between two and nine times. Its specificity is not known. The CDR3 sequence is 15 residues long. J gave up 3 bases and V 10 bases, and 10 bases lay outside the gene matches. Germline CDR1 is ENHRY and CDR2 is SYGVKD. TCRdb recomputed calls from the 5' RACE reads with MiXCR, one row per CDR3 protein. Of over 600,000 distinct CDR3 sequences in the sample, roughly 20% were seen once. This chain uses TRBV10-3 with TRBJ2-5; 11 bases map to TRBD1. Material for sequencing was blood, either unsorted or a sorted T cell fraction (not recorded which). The clonotype originates from a male donor with ankylosing spondylitis. The CDR3 loop is CATAPGQGVKETQYF. The CDR3 DNA sequence: TGTGCCACCGCCCCGGGACAGGGGGTGAAAGAGACCCAGTACTTC.